This entry lists 27 T cell receptor beta chains sequenced from one sample in a study of cytomegalovirus exposure and HLA in healthy donors. Clones were sequenced by immunoSEQ multiplex PCR, and TCRdb holds only the in-frame ones, with some missing. Of some 54,000 clones listed, 75% to 95% were seen once; the top ten hold around 2.9%. The sequencing sample was made of PBMCs. All receptors come from a man younger than 35 in good health and CMV-seronegative.

The genes are TRBV6-6 and TRBJ2-1; 7 bases fit TRBD1. V lost 6 bases, J lost 5 bases, and 4 bases stayed unmatched. Looked up from germline, CDR1 is MNHNY and CDR2 is SVGAGI (reference sequence). This CDR3 region has 13 residues. As DNA, the CDR3 is TGTGCCAGCAGAAGGGACAGTAACAATGAGCAGTTCTTC. This encodes CASRRDSNNEQFF.

V is TRBV11-2 and J is TRBJ1-1; D is undetermined. Per the germline V gene, CDR1 is SGHAT and CDR2 is FQNNGV. This CDR3 has 17 amino acids. V gave up 5 bases and J gave up 5 bases, with 24 bases separating them. The CDR3 coding sequence is TGTGCCAGCAGCCCACTCTTCAAAGGCGGGCGAATGACTGAAGCTTTCTTT. It specifies CASSPLFKGGRMTEAFF. The full variable domain, completed using reference TRBV11-2 and TRBJ1-1, is EAGVAQSPRYKIIEKRQSVAFWCNPISGHATLYWYQQILGQGPKLLIQFQNNGVVDDSQLPKDRFSAERLKGVDSTLKIQPAKLEDSAVYLCASSPLFKGGRMTEAFFGQGTRLTVV.

The rearrangement joins TRBV28 to TRBJ1-2, with 8 bases aligning to TRBD1. Germline CDR1 is MDHEN and CDR2 is SYDVKM. This CDR3 has 19 residues. The V and J ends lost 3 bases and 3 bases, in that order; junction bases with no gene match: 18. CDR3 sequence: CASSFSSRGQGPRDYGYTF. CDR3 nucleotide sequence: TGTGCCAGCAGTTTCAGTTCCCGTGGACAGGGCCCCCGGGACTATGGCTACACCTTC.

This clone has a handful of counts. The V call is TRBV27, the J call TRBJ2-7; 9 bases are shared with TRBD2. This CDR3 is 15 amino acids long. V was pared by 3 bases and J by 1 base, with 4 bases of the junction left unmatched. Germline V gene sequence: CDR1 MNHEY, CDR2 SMNVEV (reference sequence). The CDR3 DNA sequence: TGTGCCAGCAGTTTTAGCGGGAGTATATCCTACGAGCAGTACTTC. It codes for CASSFSGSISYEQYF.

The chain joins TRBV7-2 to TRBJ2-7; 7 bases align to TRBD1. The CDR3 has 14 amino acids. Germline V CDR1 and CDR2: SGHTA, FQGNSA. V gave up 4 bases and J gave up 2 bases; unmatched junction bases: 5. The chain's CDR3 is CASSSRDSPYEQYF. The CDR3 bases are TGTGCCAGCAGCTCCCGGGACAGTCCCTACGAGCAGTACTTC.

V is TRBV5-8 and J is TRBJ1-2; D not resolved. V was clipped by 2 bases and J by 4 bases, with 18 bases between them. From germline, CDR1 is SGHTS and CDR2 YDEGEE. The CDR3 has 16 residues. CDR3 in DNA: TGTGCCAGCAGCTTTGCGGGCGGCGCCCCCGTCTATGGCTACACCTTC. As protein: CASSFAGGAPVYGYTF.

The J gene is TRBJ1-3, the V gene TRBV25-1; weak D call: TRBD1 (6 bases). This CDR3 comprises 15 residues. Between the trimmed V and J ends, which lost 1 base and 2 bases, there was a span of 9 bases. Germline V gives CDR1 MGHDK, CDR2 SYGVNS. The CDR3 loop is CASSESGVPGNTIYF. The CDR3 region has the DNA TGTGCCAGCAGTGAATCAGGGGTGCCTGGAAACACCATATATTTT. The complete variable domain, with remaining parts taken from reference TRBV25-1 and TRBJ1-3, reads EADIYQTPRYLVIGTGKKITLECSQTMGHDKMYWYQQDPGMELHLIHYSYGVNSTEKGDLSSESTVSRIRTEHFPLTLESARPSHTSQYLCASSESGVPGNTIYFGEGSWLTVV.

The chain employs TRBV6-1 and TRBJ2-1; 7 nucleotides match TRBD2. The CDR3 spans 15 residues. Germline CDR1 MNHNS, CDR2 SASEGT. The V and J ends lost 7 bases and 8 bases, in that order; junction bases with no gene match: 14. The CDR3 DNA is TGTGCCAGCACCGCCCCGCGGACTAGGAGGGATGAGCAGTTCTTC. It codes for CASTAPRTRRDEQFF.

The J gene is TRBJ2-2, the V gene TRBV9, with 14 bases fitting TRBD2. The CDR3 has 18 residues. Germline V lookup: CDR1 SGDLS, CDR2 YYNGEE. The junction had 13 bases not matched to a gene; V was cut back by 5 bases and J by 7 bases. The DNA of the CDR3 is TGTGCCAGCAGTTCCAATAAGGGACTAGCGGGAGTGGGCGGGGAGCTGTTTTTT. This sequence encodes CASSSNKGLAGVGGELFF. Together with reference TRBV9 and TRBJ2-2, the CDR3 gives the full variable domain: DSGVTQTPKHLITATGQRVTLRCSPRSGDLSVYWYQQSLDQGLQFLIQYYNGEERAKGNILERFSAQQFPDLHSELNLSSLELGDSALYFCASSSNKGLAGVGGELFFGEGSRLTVL.

This rearrangement joins TRBV6-1 to TRBJ2-1, with D perhaps matching TRBD2 (5 bases). This CDR3 has 14 residues. Germline-derived CDR1 and CDR2 are MNHNS and SASEGT. Trimming took off 6 bases at V and 5 bases at J, with 14 bases between the two ends. The CDR3: CASRRGLSDNEQFF. DNA for the CDR3: TGTGCCAGCAGACGGGGATTATCCGACAATGAGCAGTTCTTC.

Only a few counts were recorded for this clone. V usage is TRBV6-4 and J usage is TRBJ2-3; TRBD1 is a possible D gene (5 bases). Germline CDR1 is MRHNA and CDR2 is SNTAGT. The CDR3 covers 14 residues. The V gene lost 3 bases and the J gene lost 3 bases, with 10 bases spanning the gap. In DNA form, the CDR3 reads TGTGCCAGCAGTGAACTCCCAGGGACAGATACGCAGTATTTT. Translated, it gives CASSELPGTDTQYF.

The CDR3 DNA reads as TGTGCCAGCAGTTCAACACTAGCGGGACAGAACGAGCAGTACTTC. Its protein product is CASSSTLAGQNEQYF. The rearrangement links TRBV28 to TRBJ2-7; TRBD2 aligns across 10 bases. This CDR3 region has 15 residues. Germline loops: CDR1 MDHEN, CDR2 SYDVKM. V shed 4 bases, J shed 5 bases, and the junction held 8 bases outside the gene matches.

The chain employs TRBV28 and TRBJ1-2; D possibly corresponds to TRBD1 (5 bases). V was shortened by 6 bases and J by 8 bases, with 16 bases between the two germline ends. This CDR3 spans 13 amino acids. The germline CDR1 and CDR2 sequences are MDHEN and SYDVKM. CDR3 in amino acids: CASSLLAGIGYTF. The CDR3 bases are TGTGCCAGCAGCCTATTGGCAGGGATCGGCTACACCTTC.

J is TRBJ2-2 and V is TRBV29-1; D gene ambiguous. Germline lookup yields CDR1 SQVTM and CDR2 ANQGSEA. The CDR3 is 15 residues long. V dropped 6 bases and J dropped 3 bases, with 17 bases sitting between them. The CDR3 region is CSVATADTYTGELFF. In nucleotides, the CDR3 is TGCAGCGTAGCCACCGCCGACACATACACCGGGGAGCTGTTTTTT.

The J gene is TRBJ1-1, the V gene TRBV7-9; 11 nucleotides line up with TRBD1. There are 14 residues in the CDR3. The germline V gene encodes CDR1 SEHNR and CDR2 FQNEAQ (reference sequence). Germline trimming cut 6 bases from V and 5 bases from J; bases unmatched to any gene: 5. The CDR3 nucleotides are TGTGCCAGCAGAGGACAGGGGGCATATACTGAAGCTTTCTTT. Translation gives CASRGQGAYTEAFF.

This clone has more than one count but fewer than ten. The chain combines TRBV2 with TRBJ1-5, with TRBD1 matching over 7 bases. Germline trimming cut 7 bases from V and 4 bases from J; bases unmatched to any gene: 4. The CDR3 totals 13 residues. Per the germline V gene, CDR1 is SNHLY and CDR2 is FYNNEI. This CDR3 reads CASKDRRNQPQHF. CDR3 DNA: TGTGCCAGCAAGGACAGGAGGAATCAGCCCCAGCATTTT.

The rearrangement uses TRBV19 and TRBJ2-7; 11 bases align to TRBD1. The ends lost 11 bases at V and 5 bases at J; junction bases unmatched: 5. Per germline, CDR1 LNHDA and CDR2 SQIVND (reference sequence). CDR3 size: 12 residues. The CDR3 here is CAETGQGDEQYF. CDR3 DNA: TGTGCCGAAACGGGACAGGGGGACGAGCAGTACTTC.

The chain recombines TRBV28 with TRBJ2-1, with 14 bases identical to TRBD2. Germline CDR1 is MDHEN and CDR2 is SYDVKM. The CDR3 sequence is 17 residues long. The trim removed 3 bases at V and 6 bases at J, leaving 7 bases unmatched. CDR3 DNA: TGTGCCAGCAGTTTCGCGACTAGCGGGAGGGCACGCAATGAGCAGTTCTTC. Its translation is CASSFATSGRARNEQFF.

The chain recombines TRBV6-5 with TRBJ2-5; 8 nucleotides line up with TRBD2. Germline values: CDR1 MNHEY, CDR2 SVGAGI. V lost 2 bases and J lost 5; bases outside the gene matches: 10. There are 16 residues in the CDR3. CDR3 coding DNA: TGTGCCAGCAGTTACGCCGGCCCTAGCGGGCTGGAGACCCAGTACTTC. Protein: CASSYAGPSGLETQYF.

The rearrangement joins TRBV10-2 to TRBJ2-7; a possible D gene is TRBD2 (6 bases). The CDR3 has 15 amino acids. CDR1 is WSHSY, CDR2 SAAADI, per germline. Between the trimmed V and J ends, which lost 6 bases and 0 bases, there was a span of 15 bases. As DNA, the CDR3 is TGCGCCAGCAGGCCGACTAGTTGGGGCTCCTACGAGCAGTACTTC. Amino acids: CASRPTSWGSYEQYF.

V is TRBV2 and J is TRBJ1-1; a possible D gene is TRBD1 (5 bases). V lost 7 bases and J lost 4, with 13 bases in between. The CDR3 totals 13 residues. Germline CDR1 reads SNHLY; CDR2 reads FYNNEI. The CDR3 DNA is TGTGCCAGCAACTTGGGGCAGGGCACTGAAGCTTTCTTT. It is translated as CASNLGQGTEAFF.

The chain is built from TRBV30 and TRBJ1-2; D is possibly TRBD1 (5 bases). V dropped 3 bases and J dropped 10 bases, with 15 bases sitting between them. The CDR3 contains 12 residues. CDR1 is GTSNPN, CDR2 SVGIG, per germline (reference sequence). The CDR3 DNA sequence: TGTGCCTGGAGCTCAGATGCAGGACACTACACCTTC. Encoded protein: CAWSSDAGHYTF.

The genes are TRBV19 and TRBJ2-7; 9 bases are a match to TRBD2. Germline loops: CDR1 LNHDA, CDR2 SQIVND (reference sequence). The CDR3 is 14 amino acids. V lost 7 bases, J lost 0 bases, and 4 bases stayed unmatched. In DNA form, the CDR3 reads TGTGCCAGTAAGGGTAGCGGGAGCTCCTACGAGCAGTACTTC. Translating it yields CASKGSGSSYEQYF.

The chain couples TRBV5-1 to TRBJ2-1, with 15 bases fitting TRBD2. V lost 2 bases, J lost 3 bases, and 18 bases stayed unmatched. Germline V lookup: CDR1 SGHRS, CDR2 YFSETQ. The CDR3 sequence is 22 residues long. The CDR3 spells CASSFLGYLRGLAGGRYNEQFF. CDR3 DNA: TGCGCCAGCAGCTTCCTTGGATACCTTCGGGGACTAGCGGGAGGTCGCTACAATGAGCAGTTCTTC.

J is TRBJ2-3 and V is TRBV7-6, with TRBD2 matching 9 bases. This CDR3 spans 16 amino acids. Per the germline V gene, CDR1 is SGHVS and CDR2 is FNYEAQ. V lost 5 bases to trimming and J lost 3 bases; unmatched junction nucleotides: 9. CDR3 sequence: CASSPSSGIRTDTQYF. CDR3 nucleotides: TGTGCCAGCAGCCCGTCTAGCGGGATCAGGACAGATACGCAGTATTTT.

The rearrangement joins TRBV2 to TRBJ2-1; the match to TRBD2 covers 8 bases. Germline V CDR1 and CDR2: SNHLY, FYNNEI. This CDR3 is 16 amino acids long. The ends lost 7 bases at V and 5 bases at J; junction bases unmatched: 13. CDR3 region: CASTREGGLKHNEQFF. The CDR3 coding sequence is TGTGCCAGCACCCGGGAGGGGGGACTAAAACACAATGAGCAGTTCTTC.

This sequence joins TRBV4-2 and TRBJ2-1; possible D gene TRBD2, 7 bases. Trimming took off 0 bases at V and 4 bases at J, with 22 bases between the two ends. The CDR3 extends over 19 amino acids. Looked up from germline, CDR1 is LGHNA and CDR2 is YNFKEQ. CDR3 residues: CASSQDGGGLGRDYNEQFF. DNA of the CDR3: TGTGCCAGCAGCCAAGATGGGGGGGGCTTAGGGCGGGATTACAATGAGCAGTTCTTC.